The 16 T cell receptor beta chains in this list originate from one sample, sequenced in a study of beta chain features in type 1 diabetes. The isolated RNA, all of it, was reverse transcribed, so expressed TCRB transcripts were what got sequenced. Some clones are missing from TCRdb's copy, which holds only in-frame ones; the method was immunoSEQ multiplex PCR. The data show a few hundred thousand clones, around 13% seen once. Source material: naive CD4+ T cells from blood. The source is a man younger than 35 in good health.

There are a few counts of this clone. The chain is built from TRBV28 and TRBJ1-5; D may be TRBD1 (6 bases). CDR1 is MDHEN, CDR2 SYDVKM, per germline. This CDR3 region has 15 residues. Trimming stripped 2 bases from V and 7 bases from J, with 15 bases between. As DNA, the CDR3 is TGTGCCAGCAGTTTAGAAGGGGGATGGCCCCAGCCCCAGCATTTT. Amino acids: CASSLEGGWPQPQHF. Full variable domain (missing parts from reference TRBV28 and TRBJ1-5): DVKVTQSSRYLVKRTGEKVFLECVQDMDHENMFWYRQDPGLGLRLIYFSYDVKMKEKGDIPEGYSVSREKKERFSLILESASTNQTSMYLCASSLEGGWPQPQHFGDGTRLSIL.

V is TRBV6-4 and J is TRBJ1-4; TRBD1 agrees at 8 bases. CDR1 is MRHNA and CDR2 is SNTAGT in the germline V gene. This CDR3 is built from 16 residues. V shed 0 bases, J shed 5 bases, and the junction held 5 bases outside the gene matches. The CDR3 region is CASSDSRDRMNEKLFF. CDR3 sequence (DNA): TGTGCCAGCAGTGACTCGCGGGACAGGATGAATGAAAAACTGTTTTTT.

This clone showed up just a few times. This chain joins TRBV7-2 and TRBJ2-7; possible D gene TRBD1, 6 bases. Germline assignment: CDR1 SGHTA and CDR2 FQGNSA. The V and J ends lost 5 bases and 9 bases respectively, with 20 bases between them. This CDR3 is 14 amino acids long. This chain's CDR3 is CASSQAGTTLRQYF. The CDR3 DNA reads TGTGCCAGCAGCCAGGCCGGGACAACTCTCCGGCAGTACTTC.

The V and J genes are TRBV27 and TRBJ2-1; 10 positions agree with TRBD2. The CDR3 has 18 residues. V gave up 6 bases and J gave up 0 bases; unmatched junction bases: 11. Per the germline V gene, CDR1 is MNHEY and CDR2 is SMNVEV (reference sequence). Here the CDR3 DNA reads TGTGCCAGCAGGGCGAAGGGGCTAGCGGGAGTCTCCTACAATGAGCAGTTCTTC. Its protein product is CASRAKGLAGVSYNEQFF.

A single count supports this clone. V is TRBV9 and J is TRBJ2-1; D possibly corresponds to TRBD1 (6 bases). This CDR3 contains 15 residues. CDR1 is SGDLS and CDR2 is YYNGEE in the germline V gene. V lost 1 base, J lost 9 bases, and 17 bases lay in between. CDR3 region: CASSVLQGLLSEQFF. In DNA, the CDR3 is TGTGCCAGCAGCGTACTGCAGGGGCTACTTTCTGAGCAGTTCTTC.

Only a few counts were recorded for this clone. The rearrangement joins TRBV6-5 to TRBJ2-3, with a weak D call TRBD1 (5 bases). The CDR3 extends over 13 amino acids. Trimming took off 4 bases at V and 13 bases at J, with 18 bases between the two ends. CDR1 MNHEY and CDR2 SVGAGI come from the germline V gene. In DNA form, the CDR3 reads TGTGCCAGCAGTTCCTCGACAGCCCTATGGGAGTATTTT. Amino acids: CASSSSTALWEYF.

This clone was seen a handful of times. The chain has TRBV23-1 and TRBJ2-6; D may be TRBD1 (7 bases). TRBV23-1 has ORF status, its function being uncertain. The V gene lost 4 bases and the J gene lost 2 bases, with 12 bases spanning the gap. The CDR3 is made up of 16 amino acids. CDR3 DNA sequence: TGCGCCAGCAGTCGCCCCAGGGGGGCTGGGGCCAACGTCCTGACTTTC. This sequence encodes CASSRPRGAGANVLTF.

The CDR3 DNA reads TGTGCCAGCAGCGCGGACAGATTTAACACCGGGGAGCTGTTTTTT. Translation gives CASSADRFNTGELFF. V gene TRBV7-3 combines with J gene TRBJ2-2; possible D gene TRBD1, 6 bases. The ends were cut back, 5 bases at V and 2 bases at J, with 12 bases in the middle. CDR1 and CDR2 from the germline V gene are SGHTA and FQGTGA. The CDR3 loop spans 15 amino acids.

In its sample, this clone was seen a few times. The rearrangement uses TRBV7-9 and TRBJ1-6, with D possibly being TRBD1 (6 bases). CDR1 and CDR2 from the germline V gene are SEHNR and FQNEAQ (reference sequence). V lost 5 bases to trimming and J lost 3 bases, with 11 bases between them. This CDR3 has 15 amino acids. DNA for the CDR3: TGTGCCAGCAGCACCGGACAGAACTATAATTCACCCCTCCACTTT. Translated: CASSTGQNYNSPLHF.

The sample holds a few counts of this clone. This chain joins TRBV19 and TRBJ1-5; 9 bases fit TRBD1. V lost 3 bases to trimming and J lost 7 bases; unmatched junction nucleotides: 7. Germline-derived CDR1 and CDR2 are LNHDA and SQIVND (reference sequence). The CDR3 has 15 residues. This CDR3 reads CASSILTGGRQPQHF. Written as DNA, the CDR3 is TGTGCCAGTAGTATCTTGACAGGGGGTAGGCAGCCCCAGCATTTT.

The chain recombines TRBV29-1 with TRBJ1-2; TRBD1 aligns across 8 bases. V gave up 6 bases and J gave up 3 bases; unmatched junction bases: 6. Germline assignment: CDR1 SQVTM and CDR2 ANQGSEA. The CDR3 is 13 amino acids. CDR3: CSVKTGVDYGYTF. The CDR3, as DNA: TGCAGCGTGAAGACAGGGGTCGACTATGGCTACACCTTC.

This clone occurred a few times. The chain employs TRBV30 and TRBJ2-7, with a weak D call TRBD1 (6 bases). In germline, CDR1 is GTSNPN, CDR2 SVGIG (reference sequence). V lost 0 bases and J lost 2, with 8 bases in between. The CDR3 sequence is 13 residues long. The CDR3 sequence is CAWSVYRAYEQYF. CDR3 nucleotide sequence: TGTGCCTGGAGTGTATACAGGGCCTACGAGCAGTACTTC.

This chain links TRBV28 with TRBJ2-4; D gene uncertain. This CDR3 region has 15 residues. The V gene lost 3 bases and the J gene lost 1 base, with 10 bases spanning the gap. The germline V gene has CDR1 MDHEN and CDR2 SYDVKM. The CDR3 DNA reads TGTGCCAGCAGTTTCAGGTCCGTGGCCAAAAACATTCAGTACTTC. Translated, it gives CASSFRSVAKNIQYF.

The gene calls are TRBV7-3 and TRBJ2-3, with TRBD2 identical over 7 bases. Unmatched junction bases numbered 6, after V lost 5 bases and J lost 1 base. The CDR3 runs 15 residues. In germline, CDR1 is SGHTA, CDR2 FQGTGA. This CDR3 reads CASSPGGRRTDTQYF. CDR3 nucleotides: TGTGCCAGCAGCCCGGGGGGACGACGCACAGATACGCAGTATTTT.

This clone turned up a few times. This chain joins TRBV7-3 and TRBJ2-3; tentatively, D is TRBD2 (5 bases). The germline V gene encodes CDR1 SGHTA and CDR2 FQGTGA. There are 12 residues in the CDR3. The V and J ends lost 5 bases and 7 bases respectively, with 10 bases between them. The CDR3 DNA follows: TGTGCCAGCAGCGCGGGTCAAAATACGCAGTATTTT. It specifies CASSAGQNTQYF.

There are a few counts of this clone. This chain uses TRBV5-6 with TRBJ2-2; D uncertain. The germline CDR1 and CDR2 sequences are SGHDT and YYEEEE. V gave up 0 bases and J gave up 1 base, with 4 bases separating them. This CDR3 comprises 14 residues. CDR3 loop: CASSLGRNTGELFF. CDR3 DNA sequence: TGTGCCAGCAGCTTGGGTAGGAACACCGGGGAGCTGTTTTTT.